Following are 20 T cell receptor beta chains from one sample sequenced in a study of tumor and adjacent non-tumor tissue in lung cancer. The library came from three nested PCR rounds adapted from ARM-PCR protocols. TCRdb re-called the multiplex PCR reads through MiXCR, storing one row per CDR3 protein. The sample holds over 110,000 distinct CDR3 sequences, around 60% seen once. RNA was extracted from bulk tissue without any cell sorting. The sequenced material came from lung tumor tissue. These receptors were collected from a man between 60 and 75 years old with small cell lung cancer.

Details on this clonotype: This could be a read error, since a much larger clone is one nucleotide away. V gene TRBV20-1 combines with J gene TRBJ2-1, with 10 bases aligning to TRBD2. CDR3 length: 15 residues. The V gene's germline CDR1 is DFQATT and CDR2 SNEGSKA (reference sequence). CDR3 protein: CSAGTLAGVRNVQFF. In nucleotides, the CDR3 is TGCAGTGCTGGGACCCTAGCGGGAGTTCGGAATGTGCAGTTCTTC.

To note about this clonotype: A much larger clone sits a single nucleotide away, making a read error possible. The rearrangement uses TRBV6-1 and TRBJ2-5; D is possibly TRBD1 or TRBD2 (5 bases each). The CDR3 has 16 amino acids. Germline V gene sequence: CDR1 MNHNS, CDR2 SASEGT. Trimming stripped 8 bases from V and 1 base from J, with 20 bases between. Written as DNA, the CDR3 is TGTGCCAGCCGAACTGGGGGTGGCGGCCCCCAAGAGACCCAGTACTTC. Residues: CASRTGGGGPQETQYF.

About this clonotype itself: Relative to the germline gene, one junction end is altered; a read error may explain this. The chain uses TRBV11-3 and TRBJ1-1; no reliable D call. The CDR3 sequence is 14 residues long. CDR1 is SGHNT, CDR2 YENEEA, per germline. The CDR3 spells CASGLVLLGTEAFF. As DNA, the CDR3 is TGTGCCAGCGGCTTAGTATTGCTTGGTACTGAAGCTTTCTTT.

This chain connects TRBV20-1 to TRBJ2-1, with D unresolved. The V gene's germline CDR1 is DFQATT and CDR2 SNEGSKA (reference sequence). Trimming shortened V by 2 bases and J by 10 bases, and 15 bases separated the two germline ends. This CDR3 spans 13 amino acids. In nucleotides, the CDR3 is TGCAGTGCTAGAAACCCTAAGGTGACGGAGCAGTTCTTC. Protein sequence: CSARNPKVTEQFF.

This clonotype was detected only a few times. The gene calls are TRBV12-3 or TRBV12-4 and TRBJ2-7, with D possibly being TRBD1 (5 bases). The CDR3 covers 14 residues. Between the trimmed V and J ends, which lost 7 bases and 3 bases, there was a span of 16 bases. CDR3 sequence (DNA): TGTGCCAGCAACAGGCTCGGACCGTTCTACGAGCAGTACTTC. Translated: CASNRLGPFYEQYF.

To note about this clonotype: A read error may explain this, as a much larger clone is one base away. The rearrangement joins TRBV10-2 to TRBJ1-1; D perhaps matches TRBD1 (5 bases). Germline V CDR1 and CDR2: WSHSY, SAAADI. The CDR3 runs to 15 residues. CDR3 sequence: CASSESRDRGTEALF. Written as DNA, the CDR3 is TGCGCCAGCAGTGAGAGTAGGGACCGGGGCACTGAAGCTTTGTTT.

Of note for this clonotype: A much larger clone sits a single nucleotide away, making a read error possible. This chain joins TRBV11-2 and TRBJ1-2; D is perhaps TRBD1 (5 bases). CDR3 length: 17 amino acids. CDR1 and CDR2 (germline): SGHAT, FQNNGV. With 5 bases removed from V and 4 bases from J, the gap between germline ends came to 23 bases. In DNA, the CDR3 is TGTGCCAGCAGCCGAATAGGCGCCCGGGGGAGTATCTATGGCTACACCTTC. This encodes CASSRIGARGSIYGYTF.

This chain links TRBV24-1 with TRBJ2-5, with 11 bases matching TRBD2. Germline V gives CDR1 KGHDR, CDR2 SFDVKD. The CDR3 extends over 19 amino acids. V was pared by 3 bases and J by 2 bases, with 13 bases of the junction left unmatched. DNA of the CDR3: TGTGCCACCAGTGATGGGTGGCTAGCGGGAGGTTTTGCGCAAGAGACCCAGTACTTC. Residues: CATSDGWLAGGFAQETQYF.

This rearrangement joins TRBV20-1 to TRBJ1-3, with no clear D. The CDR3 loop spans 14 amino acids. Germline CDR1 is DFQATT and CDR2 is SNEGSKA (reference sequence). V was clipped by 0 bases and J by 0 bases, with 6 bases between them. CDR3 sequence (DNA): TGCAGTGCTAGAGAGGGGAACTCTGGAAACACCATATATTTT. It specifies CSAREGNSGNTIYF.

Note on this clonotype: The CDR3 ends on some other residue instead of the conserved phenylalanine or tryptophan, so this is likely a read error. The V call is TRBV11-3, the J call TRBJ2-3, with 7 bases lining up with TRBD1. The CDR3 sequence is 15 residues long. The germline CDR1 and CDR2 sequences are SGHNT and YENEEA. The CDR3, as DNA: TGTGCGAGCAGCTTAGCCGGGACAGCCACAGATACGCAGTATTAT. Translated, it gives CASSLAGTATDTQYY.

This clonotype has a single count. A junction end diverges from the germline sequence, so it may reflect a read error. This chain links TRBV20-1 with TRBJ1-6, with D hard to call. Germline CDR1 DFQATT, CDR2 SNEGSKA (reference sequence). This CDR3 region has 16 residues. CDR3 sequence: CSARDYRVAHNSPLHF. CDR3 bases: TGTAGTGCTAGAGATTACCGCGTCGCCCATAATTCACCCCTCCACTTT.

With regard to this clonotype: This may arise from a read error, as a much more abundant clone is one base away. This chain links TRBV12-3 or TRBV12-4 with TRBJ2-5, with D perhaps being TRBD1 or TRBD2 (5 bases each). The CDR3 has 12 amino acids. This chain's CDR3 is CASSAGPGTHYF. The CDR3 nucleotides are TGTGCCAGCAGTGCCGGTCCTGGGACCCACTACTTC.

With regard to this clonotype: Germline is not matched at one junction end, which may reflect a read error. The chain is built from TRBV20-1 and TRBJ2-7; possibly TRBD2 for D (5 bases). In germline, CDR1 is DFQATT, CDR2 SNEGSKA (reference sequence). This CDR3 has 14 amino acids. CDR3 nucleotide sequence: TGCAATGCTAGAGATCGAACGGGGAACTACGAGCAGTACTTC. Its translation: CNARDRTGNYEQYF.

Note on this clonotype: Relative to the germline gene, one junction end is altered; a read error may explain this. The V call is TRBV11-1, the J call TRBJ2-7; 8 nucleotides agree with TRBD1. CDR3 size: 12 residues. The V gene's germline CDR1 is SGHAT and CDR2 FQDESV (reference sequence). CDR3 protein: CTSTRQGREQYF. Here the CDR3 DNA reads TGTACCAGCACCAGACAGGGGCGCGAGCAGTACTTC.

This clonotype occurred many times. The chain combines TRBV11-1 with TRBJ2-2; a weak D match, TRBD2 (6 bases). The germline V gene has CDR1 SGHAT and CDR2 FQDESV (reference sequence). The CDR3 runs to 16 residues. V gave up 4 bases and J gave up 4 bases, with 16 bases separating them. CDR3: CASSYGLGLSTGELFF. Here the CDR3 DNA reads TGTGCCAGCAGCTACGGACTGGGACTTAGCACCGGGGAGCTGTTTTTT. The full variable domain, with the rest looked up from reference TRBV11-1 and TRBJ2-2, is EAEVAQSPRYKITEKSQAVAFWCDPISGHATLYWYRQILGQGPELLVQFQDESVVDDSQLPKDRFSAERLKGVDSTLKIQPAELGDSAMYLCASSYGLGLSTGELFFGEGSRLTVL.

Details on this clonotype: Its ends do not fully match the called genes, so a read error is possible. This chain connects TRBV11-1 to TRBJ2-3, with D tentatively TRBD1 (6 bases). Germline CDR1 SGHAT, CDR2 FQDESV (reference sequence). The CDR3 runs 16 residues. The CDR3 DNA reads as TGTGCCAGTAGCGTAGCCATGGGAGTGGGGGCAGATACACAGTGTTTT. As protein: CASSVAMGVGADTQCF.

Turning to this clonotype: With a much larger clone just one base away, this may be a read error. The rearrangement joins TRBV20-1 to TRBJ2-3, with no clear D. The length of the CDR3 is 12 residues. Germline V gene lookup returns CDR1 DFQATT and CDR2 SNEGSKA (reference sequence). Written as DNA, the CDR3 is TGCAGTGCTAGTACCCTGTCCGATACGCGGTATTTT. Protein: CSASTLSDTRYF.

This clonotype was observed a few times. A much larger clone differs by one base, so this may be a read error. The V gene is TRBV13, the J gene TRBJ2-1; 9 nucleotides align to TRBD2. V dropped 0 bases and J dropped 5; count of bases not matched to a gene: 2. CDR1 is PRHDT, CDR2 FYEKMQ, per germline (reference sequence). This CDR3 has 15 amino acids. Here the CDR3 DNA reads TGTGCCAGCAGCTTAGGGTCTAGCGGGAACAATGAGCAGTTCTTC. As protein: CASSLGSSGNNEQFF.

This chain joins TRBV11-2 and TRBJ2-3; D is possibly TRBD1 (6 bases). The end of the DNA is better explained by TRBJ1-5, so the J call may be wrong. This CDR3 region has 21 residues. Germline V gene sequence: CDR1 SGHAT, CDR2 FQNNGV. DNA for the CDR3: TGTGCCAGCAACGCGACCCTCGGGACACGGGGACTAGCGGAGAGCACAGATACGCAGCATTTT. This encodes CASNATLGTRGLAESTDTQHF.

J is TRBJ2-3 and V is TRBV5-1, with D maybe TRBD2 (6 bases). Germline V gene lookup returns CDR1 SGHRS and CDR2 YFSETQ. The V end lost 4 bases, the J end lost 5 bases, and 17 bases lay between the germline ends. The CDR3 totals 15 residues. The CDR3 region is CASSPGATREDTQYF. The CDR3 bases are TGCGCCAGCAGCCCCGGGGCTACGCGGGAAGATACGCAGTATTTT.